This T cell receptor (beta chain) was captured in a study of T-cell memory formation after mild COVID-19. TCRdb called the 5' RACE reads again in MiXCR, with one record for every CDR3 protein. The repertoire holds 150,000 or so distinct CDR3 sequences, with roughly 14% as singletons. A word on this clonotype: Its matching antigen is unknown.

Broader study findings: Confirmation of SARS-CoV-2 specificity was lacking for second-wave clones peaking day 37. The main location of contracting CD4+ clones was CM and EM, and that of contracting CD8+ clones was EMRA. Day 15 to 85 contracting clones showed balanced CD4/CD8; day 15 to 37 expanders favored CD4+.

The germline V and J ends were trimmed by 2 bases and 1 base, with 3 bases remaining between them. CDR3 length: 13 amino acids. Germline values: CDR1 MNHNS, CDR2 SASEGT. Sequencing was done on a sample of PBMCs or a T cell subset sorted from them (not recorded which). This chain links TRBV6-1 with TRBJ1-5; D not certain. The receptor comes from an adult woman who had mild COVID-19 (a few samples of this study predate the infection). Cell type and time point are not known. The CDR3 nucleotides read TGTGCCAGCAGTGAAACGAGCAATCAGCCCCAGCATTTT. Translating gives CASSETSNQPQHF.